This T cell receptor (beta chain) was identified in a study of cytomegalovirus exposure and HLA in healthy donors. Study-level results: For cytomegalovirus status, the classifier reportedly gave diagnoses with high specificity and sensitivity. Listed as cytomegalovirus-associated were 170 or so TCR beta chains.

The roughly 120-subject validation cohort, separate from the approximately 630-subject first cohort, included the donors. The CDR3 length is 20 residues. Per the germline V gene, CDR1 is MDHEN and CDR2 is SYDVKM. Trimming removed 4 bases from V and 7 bases from J; junction bases left unmatched: 23. Sequencing used immunoSEQ multiplex PCR; TCRdb keeps in-frame clones, though not all of them. This table has around 60,000 clones, about 91% appearing once. As concerns this clone: Antigen specificity is unknown.

The TCR was taken from a woman aged 18-29 years in good health and CMV-seronegative. The chain recombines TRBV28 with TRBJ2-5, with 11 bases lining up with TRBD2. The sequenced sample consisted of PBMCs. DNA for the CDR3: TGTGCCAGCAGTTCGCCTCGCCCTCAAACCGGGACTAGCGGCCGCGGGACCCAGTACTTC. Translated: CASSSPRPQTGTSGRGTQYF.